Each of the 23 T cell receptor beta chains below was sequenced from the same sample in a study of T cells in women clearing cervical HPV infection. Data came from immunoSEQ multiplex PCR; TCRdb stores just in-frame clones and leaves some out. The sample totals 19,000 or so clones. Sequencing was performed on blood buffy coat. These receptors were collected from a woman aged 18-70 years with a cervical HPV16 infection that either progressed to CIN3+ or cleared (not recorded which).

Regarding this clone: The CDR3 end is not reached by the read, which stops 3 residues before it; the germline J gene fills it in. This chain joins TRBV2 and TRBJ2-5; TRBD2 might be the D (6 bases). Germline V lookup: CDR1 SNHLY, CDR2 FYNNEI. V gave up 4 bases and J gave up 4 bases, with 10 bases separating them. The CDR3 is 13 residues long. CDR3 DNA, as far as it was read: TGTGCCAGCAGTGGTAATAGCGGAGAGACC. Translation gives CASSGNSGET. In full, the CDR3 is CASSGNSGETQYF.

CDR3 DNA (partial): TGCAGTCTGGGACTAGCGGGGACAGATACG. It yields the protein CSLGLAGTDT. The complete CDR3 sequence is CSLGLAGTDTQYF. V and J are TRBV20-1 and TRBJ2-3; the match to TRBD2 covers 13 bases. The CDR3 is cut off 3 residues early in the read; its end comes from the germline J gene. This CDR3 contains 13 residues. V dropped 8 bases and J dropped 3; count of bases not matched to a gene: 2. Germline V gives CDR1 DFQATT, CDR2 SNEGSKA (reference sequence).

On this clone: Read data end 3 residues before the CDR3 end; the end is taken from the germline J gene. This sample also contains other DNA sequences that code for the same CDR3. The chain recombines TRBV28 with TRBJ2-7, with TRBD1 matching 8 bases. The V gene end was trimmed by 6 bases and the J gene end by 0 bases; junction bases not matched to a gene: 7. CDR1 MDHEN and CDR2 SYDVKM come from the germline V gene. The CDR3 runs to 15 residues. CDR3 loop: CASRLDRASSYEQYF. The sequenced CDR3 bases are TGTGCCAGCAGGCTGGACAGGGCGAGCTCCTACGAG.

Of note for this clone: The read is 3 residues too short to cover the CDR3 end, so that end is filled in from the germline J gene. The V gene is TRBV2, the J gene TRBJ1-5; D possibly corresponds to TRBD1 (5 bases). Trimming shortened V by 8 bases and J by 0 bases, and 11 bases separated the two germline ends. Germline CDR1 is SNHLY and CDR2 is FYNNEI. The CDR3 is 14 amino acids. The CDR3 reads CASGGVNSNQPQHF. The covered CDR3 bases are TGTGCCAGCGGGGGGGTTAATAGCAATCAGCCC.

Concerning this clone itself: The read falls 3 residues short of the CDR3 end, and the missing part is taken from the germline J gene. The chain recombines TRBV7-9 with TRBJ2-3; tentative D call: TRBD1 (6 bases). V was shortened by 7 bases and J by 0 bases, with 11 bases between the two germline ends. The CDR3 consists of 14 residues. Looked up from germline, CDR1 is SEHNR and CDR2 is FQNEAQ (reference sequence). CDR3 protein: CASIQGGSTDTQYF. The part of the CDR3 DNA that was read is TGTGCCAGCATTCAAGGGGGTAGCACAGATACG.

In regard to this clone: The read comes to an end 3 residues before the CDR3 does, leaving the germline J gene to fill in the end. The J gene is TRBJ1-4, the V gene TRBV9, with TRBD1 identical over 11 bases. This CDR3 region has 17 residues. The junction had 7 bases not matched to a gene; V was cut back by 4 bases and J by 2 bases. CDR1 and CDR2 from the germline V gene are SGDLS and YYNGEE. The CDR3 bases that were read are TGTGCCAGCAGCACAGGGACAGGGGGGTCGACTAATGAAAAA. Translation gives CASSTGTGGSTNEK. The entire CDR3 reads CASSTGTGGSTNEKLFF.

As to this clone: The read finishes 3 residues shy of the CDR3 end, and the germline J gene is used to complete it. The gene calls are TRBV13 and TRBJ1-2; D gene uncertain. This CDR3 has 15 amino acids. V was cut by 2 bases and J by 3 bases, with 13 bases left in between. The germline CDR1 and CDR2 sequences are PRHDT and FYEKMQ (reference sequence). The covered CDR3 bases are TGTGCCAGCAGCTTAAGGGCACAAGCGGACTATGGC. The encoded protein is CASSLRAQADYG. The CDR3 as a whole reads CASSLRAQADYGYTF.

As concerns this clone: The CDR3 end falls 3 residues outside the read, so it is completed with the germline J gene. The chain links TRBV7-9 to TRBJ1-2; 9 bases fit TRBD1. The CDR3 runs to 15 residues. Per the germline V gene, CDR1 is SEHNR and CDR2 is FQNEAQ (reference sequence). J gave up 4 bases and V 3 bases, and 6 bases lay outside the gene matches. The CDR3 loop reads CASSFPTGGAYGYTF. The DNA read from the CDR3 is TGTGCCAGCAGCTTCCCAACAGGGGGCGCCTATGGC.

The CDR3 bases that were read are TGTGCCGGGCTACAGGTGACTGAA. Translated: CAGLQVTE. The whole CDR3 sequence reads CAGLQVTEAFF. The rearrangement joins TRBV30 to TRBJ1-1, with a weak D call TRBD1 (5 bases). The read terminates 3 residues before the CDR3 end, so the remaining end is supplied by the germline J gene. Germline values: CDR1 GTSNPN, CDR2 SVGIG (reference sequence). V dropped 8 bases and J dropped 5 bases, with 12 bases sitting between them. CDR3 length: 11 residues.

A word on this clone: The read is 3 residues too short to cover the CDR3 end, so that end is filled in from the germline J gene. The V call is TRBV2, the J call TRBJ1-5; D is ambiguous. Deletions cut 6 bases from V and 4 bases from J, with 4 bases between. This CDR3 comprises 11 residues. Germline lookup yields CDR1 SNHLY and CDR2 FYNNEI. CDR3 sequence reads: CASRLNQPQHF. Partial CDR3 DNA: TGTGCCAGCAGGCTAAATCAGCCC.

In regard to this clone: The read ends 3 residues before the CDR3 terminus; that terminus is restored from the germline J gene. The rearrangement joins TRBV20-1 to TRBJ2-1, with 9 bases identical to TRBD2. Germline V gene data show CDR1 as DFQATT and CDR2 as SNEGSKA (reference sequence). This CDR3 region has 13 residues. The V segment lost 7 bases and the J segment 4 bases; nucleotides outside the gene matches: 5. CDR3 sequence: CSGAGGSYNEQFF. CDR3 bases read: TGCAGTGGAGCGGGAGGCTCGTACAATGAG.

With respect to this clone: The read ends 3 residues early relative to the CDR3; the germline J gene fills the gap. The rearrangement links TRBV20-1 to TRBJ1-5; TRBD1 matches 8 bases. Germline assignment: CDR1 DFQATT and CDR2 SNEGSKA (reference sequence). J gave up 2 bases and V 6 bases, and 12 bases lay outside the gene matches. The CDR3 covers 16 residues. The CDR3 sequence is CSAQDREKVGNQPQHF. Incomplete CDR3 DNA: TGCAGTGCCCAGGACAGGGAGAAAGTGGGCAATCAGCCC.

Comment on this clone: The CDR3 end falls 3 residues outside the read, so it is completed with the germline J gene. The chain carries TRBV5-1 and TRBJ2-3, with a tentative D call TRBD2 (5 bases). Looked up from germline, CDR1 is SGHRS and CDR2 is YFSETQ. This CDR3 spans 16 amino acids. With 1 base removed from V and 2 bases from J, the gap between germline ends came to 14 bases. Incomplete CDR3 DNA: TGCGCCAGCAGCTTGCGAGCCCGGCGGGCCACAGATACG. This encodes CASSLRARRATDT. The whole CDR3 region reads CASSLRARRATDTQYF.

In terms of frequency, this clone is medium-sized (0.01 to 0.1%). The CDR3 end lies 3 residues beyond the end of the read and is filled in from the germline J gene. The rearrangement uses TRBV18 and TRBJ2-4; D is undetermined. The CDR3 runs 16 residues. The V and J ends lost 3 bases and 1 base respectively, with 13 bases between them. Per the germline V gene, CDR1 is KGHSH and CDR2 is LQKENI. This CDR3 is CASSPAFPEAKNIQYF. The sequenced part of the CDR3 DNA is TGTGCCAGCTCACCCGCGTTTCCCGAGGCCAAAAACATT.

About this clone: Read coverage stops 3 residues before the CDR3 terminus; the germline J gene supplies the remainder. V usage is TRBV11-3 and J usage is TRBJ2-1; D unclear. Trimming cost V 4 bases and J 9 bases, with 10 bases left between them. CDR3 length: 12 residues. CDR1 and CDR2 (germline): SGHNT, YENEEA. The DNA read from the CDR3 is TGTGCCAGCAGCTCCCGATCAGGTGAG. Its protein is CASSSRSGE. The full CDR3 protein reads CASSSRSGEQFF. Combining the CDR3 with reference TRBV11-3 and TRBJ2-1 gives the whole variable domain EAGVVQSPRYKIIEKKQPVAFWCNPISGHNTLYWYLQNLGQGPELLIRYENEEAVDDSQLPKDRFSAERLKGVDSTLKIQPAELGDSAVYLCASSSRSGEQFFGPGTRLTVL.

About this clone: The CDR3 goes on 3 residues after the read ends, and that part is filled in from the germline J gene. This rearrangement joins TRBV12-3 or TRBV12-4 to TRBJ2-7; 7 nucleotides line up with TRBD1. The length of the CDR3 is 13 residues. V was pared by 3 bases and J by 3 bases, with 2 bases of the junction left unmatched. The covered CDR3 bases are TGTGCCAGCAGTTTTGACAGGGACTACGAG. Residues: CASSFDRDYE. The full CDR3 protein is CASSFDRDYEQYF.

Details on this clone: The read ends 3 residues shy of where the CDR3 ends; the end is completed using the germline J gene. The V and J genes are TRBV19 and TRBJ2-4; tentative D call: TRBD1 (6 bases). The CDR3 has 14 residues. CDR1 and CDR2 from the germline V gene are LNHDA and SQIVND (reference sequence). This chain's CDR3 is CASSFLTGDYGQYF. The DNA read from the CDR3 is TGTGCCAGTAGTTTCTTGACAGGAGACTATGGT.

A remark on this clone: Read sequence stops 3 residues before the CDR3 end, and the germline J gene provides the missing end. The J gene is TRBJ2-1, the V gene TRBV19; D is unresolved. CDR1 is LNHDA and CDR2 is SQIVND in the germline V gene (reference sequence). The CDR3 is 13 residues long. Trimming removed 3 bases at V and 5 bases at J, with 8 bases between. The CDR3 bases that were read are TGTGCCAGTAGTATCACGCCTAACAATGAG. This gives the protein CASSITPNNE. The complete CDR3 reads CASSITPNNEQFF. Together with reference TRBV19 and TRBJ2-1, the CDR3 gives the full variable domain: DGGITQSPKYLFRKEGQNVTLSCEQNLNHDAMYWYRQDPGQGLRLIYYSQIVNDFQKGDIAEGYSVSREKKESFPLTVTSAQKNPTAFYLCASSITPNNEQFFGPGTRLTVL.

Notes on this clone: With the read ending 3 residues before the CDR3 end, the germline J gene is used to fill in that end. This chain uses TRBV20-1 with TRBJ2-2, with D possibly TRBD1 on 6 matching bases. The V gene's germline CDR1 is DFQATT and CDR2 SNEGSKA (reference sequence). The V and J ends lost 7 bases and 4 bases respectively, with 13 bases between them. This CDR3 has 13 amino acids. The CDR3 bases that were read are TGCAGTGTCCCGGGACACCCCACCGGGGAG. Its protein is CSVPGHPTGE. The complete CDR3 reads CSVPGHPTGELFF.

Regarding this clone: The sequenced fragment ends 3 residues before the CDR3 boundary, so the rest is inferred from the germline J gene. The chain recombines TRBV6-2 or TRBV6-3 with TRBJ2-1, with TRBD2 matching over 9 bases. V trimming: 4 bases; J trimming: 4 bases; junction bases outside the gene matches: 5. Germline V CDR1 and CDR2: MNHEY, SVGEGT. The CDR3 sequence is 15 residues long. CDR3 DNA, as far as it was read: TGTGCCAGCAGTTTAGCGGGAGTGGATTACAATGAG. Protein: CASSLAGVDYNE. The whole CDR3 region reads CASSLAGVDYNEQFF.

With respect to this clone: The read comes to an end 3 residues before the CDR3 does, leaving the germline J gene to fill in the end. The rearrangement joins TRBV5-1 to TRBJ1-1, with a tentative D call TRBD1 (5 bases). CDR3 length: 16 amino acids. Germline CDR1 reads SGHRS; CDR2 reads YFSETQ. V lost 1 base, J lost 0 bases, and 13 bases lay in between. The CDR3 spells CASSLHPAGMNTEAFF. The sequenced CDR3 bases are TGCGCCAGCAGCTTGCACCCGGCAGGGATGAACACTGAA.

About this clone: Read data end 3 residues before the CDR3 end; the end is taken from the germline J gene. The chain has TRBV7-1 and TRBJ2-3; 14 bases align to TRBD2. TRBV7-1 is noted as an ORF with a role that remains uncertain. This CDR3 region has 20 residues. The trim removed 3 bases at V and 3 bases at J, leaving 14 bases unmatched. CDR3 in amino acids: CASSSLPGLAGEGSTDTQYF. The CDR3 DNA, read in part, is TGTGCCAGCAGCTCTTTGCCGGGACTAGCGGGAGAGGGGTCGACAGATACG.

Worth noting for this clone: The read falls 3 residues short of the CDR3 end, and the missing part is taken from the germline J gene. The rearrangement joins TRBV12-3 or TRBV12-4 to TRBJ2-7, with 8 positions matching TRBD2. V lost 1 base and J lost 0; bases outside the gene matches: 5. The CDR3 is made up of 16 amino acids. This chain's CDR3 is CASSLDGGGFSYEQYF. The part of the CDR3 DNA that was read is TGTGCCAGCAGTTTAGACGGCGGGGGGTTCTCCTACGAG.